These 22 T cell receptor beta chains were all obtained from the same sample, sequenced in a study of blood T cell repertoires in COVID-19. Clones were read by immunoSEQ multiplex PCR, and TCRdb kept only the in-frame ones, dropping some. The repertoire consists of approximately 73,000 clones, with around nine tenths occurring once and the leading ten covering 1.5% to 2.5%. The sequencing input was peripheral blood. The receptor set was obtained from a woman in her sixties with acute or convalescent COVID-19.

This chain links TRBV11-2 with TRBJ2-7, with 9 positions matching TRBD2. This CDR3 contains 15 residues. Germline V CDR1 and CDR2: SGHAT, FQNNGV. Losses at the gene ends were 5 bases for V and 2 bases for J; bases not matched to a gene: 7. CDR3 coding DNA: TGTGCCAGCAGCCGAATAGCGGGAGTCCCCTACGAGCAGTACTTC. This translates into CASSRIAGVPYEQYF.

V gene TRBV6-2 or TRBV6-3 combines with J gene TRBJ1-1; D possibly corresponds to TRBD1 (5 bases). V was pared by 5 bases and J by 0 bases, with 19 bases between. The germline CDR1 and CDR2 sequences are MNHEY and SVGEGT. This CDR3 contains 17 residues. The CDR3 sequence is CASSGGDASTMNTEAFF. The CDR3 nucleotides read TGTGCCAGCAGTGGGGGGGACGCCTCGACTATGAACACTGAAGCTTTCTTT.

The DNA for the CDR3 is TGTGCCAGCAGCCTACCCTACAGGGCAGAGACCCAGTACTTC. This codes for CASSLPYRAETQYF. The chain recombines TRBV5-4 with TRBJ2-5, with a possible D match to TRBD1 (6 bases). The CDR3 loop spans 14 amino acids. Germline V gene lookup returns CDR1 SGHNT and CDR2 YYREEE (reference sequence). The V gene lost 4 bases and the J gene lost 4 bases, with 14 bases spanning the gap.

The chain links TRBV30 to TRBJ1-1; D unclear. Trimming stripped 1 base from V and 11 bases from J, with 14 bases between. CDR3 size: 12 residues. CDR1 and CDR2 (germline): GTSNPN, SVGIG (reference sequence). The CDR3 loop reads CAWSAATPAAFF. The CDR3, as DNA: TGTGCCTGGAGTGCAGCGACCCCGGCGGCTTTCTTT.

This chain joins TRBV7-2 and TRBJ1-2, with 8 bases fitting TRBD1. There are 18 residues in the CDR3. The junction had 11 bases not matched to a gene; V was cut back by 1 base and J by 1 base. Germline assignment: CDR1 SGHTA and CDR2 FQGNSA. The CDR3 region is CASSLGPGQVDFNYGYTF. The CDR3 DNA sequence: TGTGCCAGCAGCTTAGGCCCGGGACAGGTCGACTTTAACTATGGCTACACCTTC.

This sequence joins TRBV11-2 and TRBJ2-7; maybe TRBD1 (6 bases). The V end was cut by 5 bases, the J end by 4 bases, with 9 bases between. CDR1 and CDR2 from the germline V gene are SGHAT and FQNNGV. This CDR3 has 12 amino acids. The CDR3 spells CASSPQGYEQYF. Written as DNA, the CDR3 is TGTGCCAGCAGCCCGCAGGGGTACGAGCAGTACTTC.

This chain joins TRBV24-1 and TRBJ2-7, with unresolved D. This CDR3 is 14 amino acids long. Germline V CDR1 and CDR2: KGHDR, SFDVKD. Trimming pared 7 bases from V and 2 bases from J, leaving 14 bases between. CDR3 protein: CATSATSVPYEQYF. The DNA of the CDR3 is TGTGCCACCAGCGCCACGTCGGTACCCTACGAGCAGTACTTC.

The CDR3 spells CASSIRARAPGADTQYF. The CDR3 region has the DNA TGTGCCAGTAGTATACGCGCCAGGGCCCCAGGGGCAGATACGCAGTATTTT. The chain joins TRBV19 to TRBJ2-3, with D maybe TRBD1 (6 bases). V shed 2 bases and J shed 4 bases, with 19 bases lying between them. The CDR3 is 17 residues long. Germline V CDR1 and CDR2: LNHDA, SQIVND (reference sequence).

The chain has TRBV5-5 and TRBJ2-5; 11 positions match TRBD2. V lost 6 bases to trimming and J lost 5 bases; unmatched junction nucleotides: 9. This CDR3 contains 15 residues. Per germline, CDR1 SGHKS and CDR2 YYEKEE (reference sequence). The CDR3 reads CASIPVAGGLETQYF. In DNA form, the CDR3 reads TGTGCCAGCATCCCCGTAGCGGGGGGGTTGGAGACCCAGTACTTC.

The V gene is TRBV18, the J gene TRBJ1-2; 7 bases fit TRBD1. V lost 6 bases and J lost 3; bases outside the gene matches: 4. The CDR3 length is 13 residues. CDR1 KGHSH and CDR2 LQKENI come from the germline V gene. CDR3 region: CASSPGTDYGYTF. The DNA of the CDR3 is TGTGCCAGCTCCCCCGGGACAGACTATGGCTACACCTTC.

This clone has only a few counts. This sequence joins TRBV7-9 and TRBJ2-7, with a tentative D call TRBD2 (5 bases). Germline V CDR1 and CDR2: SEHNR, FQNEAQ (reference sequence). Deletions cut 3 bases from V and 5 bases from J, with 23 bases between. The CDR3 sequence is 17 residues long. The CDR3 DNA follows: TGTGCCAGCAGCTTCGACTATGGCGGCTCTGGCATCCACGAGCAGTACTTC. It encodes CASSFDYGGSGIHEQYF.

The J gene is TRBJ2-7, the V gene TRBV14; no firm D call. V shed 1 base and J shed 9 bases, with 10 bases lying between them. This CDR3 spans 12 amino acids. The germline V gene has CDR1 SGHDN and CDR2 FVKESK. The CDR3 sequence is CASSQALRRQYF. Written as DNA, the CDR3 is TGTGCCAGCAGCCAAGCCCTGCGAAGGCAGTACTTC.

J is TRBJ1-1 and V is TRBV6-5; D unclear. The CDR3 has 14 amino acids. V lost 5 bases and J lost 0, with 10 bases in between. Germline loops: CDR1 MNHEY, CDR2 SVGAGI. CDR3 nucleotide sequence: TGTGCCAGCAGTCCGCGGCACGTGAACACTGAAGCTTTCTTT. The encoded protein is CASSPRHVNTEAFF.

The chain recombines TRBV29-1 with TRBJ2-1, with TRBD2 matching over 11 bases. Germline V gene lookup returns CDR1 SQVTM and CDR2 ANQGSEA. CDR3 length: 13 amino acids. V shed 5 bases, J shed 4 bases, and the junction held 1 base outside the gene matches. The CDR3 coding sequence is TGCAGCGTTCGGACTAGCGGGTACAATGAGCAGTTCTTC. Its translation: CSVRTSGYNEQFF.

The rearrangement uses TRBV11-2 and TRBJ2-7; D perhaps matches TRBD2 (6 bases). Germline V lookup: CDR1 SGHAT, CDR2 FQNNGV. Trimming stripped 10 bases from V and 3 bases from J, with 22 bases between. The CDR3 runs to 15 residues. The CDR3, as DNA: TGTGCCACCACCTATGGACACGGGAGTTACTACGAGCAGTACTTC. It specifies CATTYGHGSYYEQYF.

V is TRBV27 and J is TRBJ1-1; TRBD1 matches at 7 bases. The CDR3 contains 15 residues. Per germline, CDR1 MNHEY and CDR2 SMNVEV (reference sequence). V lost 7 bases, J lost 2 bases, and 10 bases stayed unmatched. The CDR3 loop reads CASKTGVGLNTEAFF. The DNA for the CDR3 is TGTGCCAGCAAAACAGGGGTGGGTCTTAACACTGAAGCTTTCTTT.

The genes are TRBV27 and TRBJ2-7; D is possibly TRBD2 (5 bases). V was shortened by 0 bases and J by 2 bases, with 11 bases between the two germline ends. The CDR3 is 15 residues long. Germline lookup yields CDR1 MNHEY and CDR2 SMNVEV (reference sequence). CDR3 sequence: CASSLSSGNPYEQYF. For the CDR3, the DNA is TGTGCCAGCAGTTTATCATCCGGGAACCCCTACGAGCAGTACTTC.

V and J are TRBV7-2 and TRBJ1-2; a weak D match, TRBD1 (5 bases). V lost 5 bases, J lost 4 bases, and 17 bases lay in between. The CDR3 has 15 residues. The V gene's germline CDR1 is SGHTA and CDR2 FQGNSA. The CDR3 spells CASSPRLQEIYGYTF. CDR3 sequence (DNA): TGTGCCAGCAGCCCACGCCTACAGGAAATCTATGGCTACACCTTC.

This sequence joins TRBV11-1 and TRBJ2-7; 11 bases fit TRBD1. This CDR3 contains 14 residues. Trimming removed 4 bases from V and 4 bases from J; junction bases left unmatched: 3. Per germline, CDR1 SGHAT and CDR2 FQDESV (reference sequence). The DNA of the CDR3 is TGTGCCAGCAGCTGGGACAGGGGGGGGTACGAGCAGTACTTC. The encoded protein is CASSWDRGGYEQYF.

The chain recombines TRBV10-2 with TRBJ2-5, with TRBD2 identical over 8 bases. The trim removed 5 bases at V and 2 bases at J, leaving 7 bases unmatched. Germline values: CDR1 WSHSY, CDR2 SAAADI. CDR3 length: 15 amino acids. CDR3 nucleotides: TGCGCCAGCAGTCCCGTAGCGGGGAAACAAGAGACCCAGTACTTC. Its translation: CASSPVAGKQETQYF.

The genes are TRBV27 and TRBJ2-7, with 9 bases aligning to TRBD1. From germline, CDR1 is MNHEY and CDR2 SMNVEV (reference sequence). V gave up 6 bases and J gave up 0 bases; unmatched junction bases: 6. The CDR3 contains 15 residues. CDR3 protein: CASRIAGQGSYEQYF. CDR3 DNA: TGTGCCAGCAGGATCGCGGGACAGGGCTCCTACGAGCAGTACTTC.

The V call is TRBV4-1, the J call TRBJ2-1, with D possibly matching TRBD2 (6 bases). The germline V gene encodes CDR1 MGHRA and CDR2 YSYEKL. The CDR3 is 16 residues long. Trimming removed 1 base from V and 4 bases from J, with 14 bases in between. The CDR3 DNA follows: TGCGCCAGCAGCCAAGGGGACGGAGGGGTGTACAATGAGCAGTTCTTC. Amino acid sequence: CASSQGDGGVYNEQFF.